This entry describes one T cell receptor beta chain. This clone appeared a few times. This receptor's antigen is unknown. Base quality data are lacking; no much larger clone is found one base away. These data originate in a study of cytomegalovirus exposure and HLA in healthy donors (dated by TCRdb to 2015 to 2018). Looking at the study overall: According to an earlier analysis of several hundred of the donors, 150 million to 200 million T cells yielded 117 million unique TCR beta sequences and 276 Gb of sequence data. HLA typing covered class I and class II loci at four-digit resolution. The study used immunosequencing to profile the T cell repertoires of around 600 subjects and linked those repertoires to cytomegalovirus serostatus. The number of donors typed differed by locus, with 629-630 for A, B, C, DRB1 and DQB1, 522 for DQA1, 600 to 610 for DPA1, and some 450 for DPB1. To decide whether each TCR beta V gene segment behaved as functional or pseudogenic, an earlier analysis of 587 of the donors relied on high-throughput TCR beta sequencing. The study combined high-throughput TCR immunosequencing, statistical association of individual TCRs with disease status, and machine learning to predict cytomegalovirus infection status. Of the approximately 400 genotyped donors, over 70% fell in the genetic ancestry cluster associated with self-reported Caucasian donors. Among several hundred genotyped donors of the cohort, an average of approximately 240,000 unique TCR beta nucleotide sequences was sequenced per donor, of which about 20% were non-productive. In the later analysis, no new phenotypic data were used to find candidate immune exposures; instead, reliance was placed on TCR beta sequences and their occurrence across donors. Four or five DR-DQ haplotypes were handled as single units for association and clustering because linkage in the cohort was strong. Donor age, sex, ethnicity and CMV serostatus were compiled together with the repertoire data. Besides the first cohort of roughly 700 subjects, a separate validation cohort made up of roughly 130 different subjects was used. Every repertoire in the discovery cohort had been generated on one and the same sequencing platform. A later genetic analysis used genome-wide SNP genotypes for about three fifths of the 666 donors, treating that subset as a discovery cohort. A later analysis re-analyzed previously published TCR beta repertoires from about 600 donors and added high-resolution HLA genotyping to study TCR occurrence patterns. About 320 gigabases of sequencing data and 80 million or so unique TCR sequences were included in an early release covering roughly 600 HLA-typed donors. The study aimed to test whether signatures of past pathogen exposure could be identified by cataloging public T cell receptors. Points the paper makes about the study in general: In a later analysis, HLA-associated TCR beta chains showed more clonal expansion and lower generation probabilities than non-associated chains that were equally common. Correlated functional status among segregating V segments might reflect linkage disequilibrium, but an unknown experimental factor could not be ruled out. The study listed around 160 TCR beta chains as associated with cytomegalovirus. In both the original and validation cohorts, the classifier was reported to diagnose cytomegalovirus status with high specificity and sensitivity. Because the 87-base-pair reads could not distinguish some IMGT-functional V segments, including TRBV6-2 and TRBV6-3, those segments were excluded. According to a later analysis, parvovirus B19, influenza, CMV and Epstein-Barr virus appeared linked to several top co-occurrence clusters. The earlier analysis of a few hundred of the donors excluded some 15 rarely observed V segments, including chromosome 9 orphons, because counts were too low. The authors suggested that the approach could potentially be generalized to other disease states and immunological phenotypes. Strong co-occurrence of HLA alleles, especially DR and DQ, made assigning TCR associations to individual alleles difficult. A group of highly shared sequence variants was considered likely to be a technical artifact of the sequencing pipeline. In a later analysis, 16,951 TCR beta sequences were associated with specific HLA alleles at a false discovery rate of 0.05. In vitro tests confirmed that a few of the cytomegalovirus-associated TCR beta chains recognize cytomegalovirus antigens. An association between a missense DCLRE1C variant and V-gene and J-gene trimming of TCR beta chains was found in a later genetic analysis and replicated in an independent cohort. This cohort had only TCR beta chains sequenced, and the lack of alpha or paired-chain data limited which features could be detected. A further reported finding was that TCR beta sequences accurately predicted the HLA-A and HLA-B alleles for most subjects in the first cohort. According to a later analysis, most CMV-associated TCR beta chains appeared to be HLA-restricted, and the HLA associations seemed to be driven largely by CMV exposure. Because some donors lacked HLA typing at each locus, the association tests relied only on the typed subset. Broadly in line with IMGT annotations, most TCR beta V segments showed up in productive rearrangements about 87% or about 30% of the time in an earlier analysis of several hundred of the donors. According to a later genetic analysis, donors in an Asian-associated ancestry cluster had fewer N-insertions in productive TCRs than the approximately 700-donor mean. Sequencing depth was assumed to be roughly uniform across donors in the presence/absence analyses, though that assumption may not hold. The only immune exposure information available for the cohort was CMV serostatus. In a later analysis, TCR association rates were found to vary across HLA loci, with the most associated TCRs seen for DRB1 alleles and the fewest for HLA-C alleles. Most TCR sequences were seen in very few donors, while some public TCRs were found in many individuals.

Library creation used the immunoSEQ multiplex PCR assay. For the multiplex PCR, a mixture combining 60 forward primers for TCR Vbeta segments and 13 reverse primers for TCR Jbeta segments was used. Amplification of the CDR3 region of rearranged TCR beta genes was performed with a multiplex PCR assay on genomic DNA. The amplified TCR beta libraries were sequenced on the Illumina HiSeq System as 87-base-pair reads. Concerning the study's data processing: A later analysis counted tens of millions of unique TCR beta chains across the 650 to 800 repertoires, and 9.5 million to 11 million of these chains were shared by at least two donors. Raw reads were error-corrected and collapsed into unique sequences with a nearest-neighbor algorithm that merged closely related sequences to remove PCR and sequencing errors. V, D and J gene segments were assigned by aligning CDR3 sequences to IMGT reference sequences. Each retained sequence needed at least a six-nucleotide match to both a V gene segment and a J gene segment. Rearrangements were classified as productive when the CDR3 lacked stop codons and remained in frame with V and J, and all other rearrangements were classified as non-productive. Following IMGT convention, CDR3 was defined as the stretch from the second conserved V-encoded cysteine up to the conserved J-encoded phenylalanine. The earlier analysis of 500 to 650 of the donors excluded any sequence lacking an unambiguous match to a single V gene segment. An earlier analysis of 587 of the donors classified V segments as functional when productive rearrangements were above 56.7% and as segregating when the standard deviation between donors was above 5%. A statistical classification framework was built for diagnosing cytomegalovirus status from the catalog of TCR beta chain sequences. In a later analysis, TCR nucleotide sequences were compared against IMGT/GENE-DB human TR gene sequences so that V and J genes could be assigned. The TCRdist pipeline was used in a later analysis to assign CDR3 sequences and most-parsimonious VDJ recombination scenarios. In a later analysis, every TCR beta chain was defined by the combination of its CDR3 amino acid sequence and its V-gene family, and reads without a unique V-gene family were dropped. As a way to deal with suspected cross-contamination and a sequencing artifact, a later analysis dropped roughly 620 nucleotide sequences that were highly shared and had low generation probability. In a later analysis, a clonal expansion index was calculated for each public chain from normalized within-repertoire ranks of inferred template counts. In a later analysis, generation probabilities were computed using a VDJ recombination model fitted to out-of-frame rearrangements, and the results were checked against IGoR. In a later analysis, hypergeometric tests were used to score TCR-TCR, TCR-HLA and TCR-CMV co-occurrence, with a repertoire-size bias correction applied to TCR pairs. A later analysis estimated false discovery rates by permuting HLA or CMV assignments 20 times. In a later analysis, co-occurring TCRs were grouped with DBSCAN, and TCRdist sequence similarity was added when clustering was performed within HLA-allele-positive subsets. Co-occurrence clustering excluded repertoires with fewer than 30,000 or more than 120,000 public chains, plus five with anomalous nucleotide sharing. Not all clones reach the TCRdb copy of this immuneACCESS table, which keeps in-frame sequences only. Checked studies attribute under half of the gap to unresolved V genes and leave the rest unexplained. That table gives V, J and clone size, and the DNA gave D and trimming. The sample table holds hundreds of thousands of clones, of which approximately 90% were seen once. The ten largest account for around 2.1% of the sample.

In total, roughly 710 healthy bone marrow donors made up the cohort. All cohort members were sampled while nominally healthy, although unrecorded immune exposures were likely present. The donor was CMV seronegative and belonged to the group of 350 or so seronegative cohort members. Every donor gave a peripheral blood sample, and the peripheral blood mononuclear cells from that sample were used for TCR beta sequencing. Genomic DNA extraction from the blood cell samples was performed with the Qiagen DNeasy Blood Extraction Kit. CDR1 is given as MNHEY and CDR2 as SMNVEV, both from the germline V gene (reference sequence). The CDR3 contains 16 residues, cysteine and phenylalanine counted. Only the CDR3 part of the read is kept: 48 bases, read in frame from the first base. V and J are truncated by 0 bases and 0 bases respectively, leaving an intervening sequence of 11 bases.

Sequenced sample: PBMCs. The chain couples TRBV27 to TRBJ1-2; too little of a D gene remains to name it. The receptor comes from a woman between 18 and 29 years old in good health and CMV-seronegative. In nucleotide form, the sequence is TGTGCCAGCAGTTTATCGCCGCCGCCAGCTAACTATGGCTACACCTTC. It specifies CASSLSPPPANYGYTF.